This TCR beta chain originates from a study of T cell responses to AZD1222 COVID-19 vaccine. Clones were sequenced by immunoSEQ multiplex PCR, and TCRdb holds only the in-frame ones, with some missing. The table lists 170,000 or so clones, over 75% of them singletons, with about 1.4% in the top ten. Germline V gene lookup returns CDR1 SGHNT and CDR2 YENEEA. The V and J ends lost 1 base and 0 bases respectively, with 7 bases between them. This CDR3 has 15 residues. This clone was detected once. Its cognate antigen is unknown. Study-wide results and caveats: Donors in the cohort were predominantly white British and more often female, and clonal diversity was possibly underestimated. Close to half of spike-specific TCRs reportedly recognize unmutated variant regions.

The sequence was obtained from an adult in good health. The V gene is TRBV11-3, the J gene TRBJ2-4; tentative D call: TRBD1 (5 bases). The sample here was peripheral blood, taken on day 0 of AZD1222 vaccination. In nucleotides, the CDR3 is TGTGCCAGCAGCTTAGGGGGCCTAGCCAAAAACATTCAGTACTTC. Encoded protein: CASSLGGLAKNIQYF.